The T cell receptor beta chain described here comes from a study of response to subunit inactivated influenza vaccine. TCRdb independently ran MiXCR on the RT-PCR reads; one entry per CDR3 protein. This sample has 500,000 to 550,000 distinct CDR3 sequences, with roughly 25% found just once. This clonotype was observed a few times. The same sample was also studied in work on T cells expressing NK-cell markers. That source adds: As the method of synthesis, 5'RACE template switching with UMIs yielded TCR beta cDNA. Each TCR beta repertoire originated in sorted T cells that were CD3+CD56+NKG2C+, CD3+CD56+NKG2C- or CD3+CD56-NKG2C+. Out of eight donors sequenced, seven tested HCMV-seropositive and the remaining one seronegative. Among the experiments, several used an anti-gamma-delta TCR antibody to restrict sorting to alpha-beta TCR T cells. Unclear, still, was the HCMV specificity of the expanded NKG2C+ T cell clones.

This clonotype was sampled from a man in his fifties who received an inactivated influenza vaccine. Sequenced material: CD4+ T cells sorted from PBMCs, taken approximately 12 days after vaccination.

The CDR3 DNA is TGCAGTGCCCCGACTACCACCTACAATGAGCAGTTCTTC. Protein sequence: CSAPTTTYNEQFF. The chain recombines TRBV20-1 with TRBJ2-1; the D gene is possibly TRBD2 (5 bases). This CDR3 is 13 amino acids long. Germline CDR1 reads DFQATT; CDR2 reads SNEGSKA (reference sequence). V lost 6 bases and J 2 bases, leaving 11 bases between the germline ends.